This T cell receptor beta chain emerged from a study of shared clonotypes between healthy human individuals. Replicate PCRs were loaded with 250 to 300 ng DNA from unsorted PBMC, about 30,000 T cell genomes. Original handling: Junction-only immunoSEQ data arrived without quality scores, meaning filtering differed. Here immunoSEQ multiplex PCR was the method, and the copy in TCRdb shows in-frame clones only, minus some. The V and J calls and clone size are taken from that table; D and trimming were inferred from the DNA. In the table there are 450,000 to 600,000 clones, around 80% of which are singletons. Sequencing input: PBMCs. The TCR sequence derives from a woman between 40 and 55 years old in good health. Some clones in this sample may be carry-over from other donors' samples.

In DNA form, the CDR3 reads TGTGCCAGCAGCCGCGGAGGGACTAGCGGGAGGAATGAGCAGTTCTTC. It yields the protein CASSRGGTSGRNEQFF. The J gene is TRBJ2-1, the V gene TRBV7-9, with TRBD2 matching over 15 bases. This CDR3 is 16 amino acids long. Germline CDR1 is SEHNR and CDR2 is FQNEAQ (reference sequence). The V and J ends lost 5 bases and 7 bases, in that order; junction bases with no gene match: 6.